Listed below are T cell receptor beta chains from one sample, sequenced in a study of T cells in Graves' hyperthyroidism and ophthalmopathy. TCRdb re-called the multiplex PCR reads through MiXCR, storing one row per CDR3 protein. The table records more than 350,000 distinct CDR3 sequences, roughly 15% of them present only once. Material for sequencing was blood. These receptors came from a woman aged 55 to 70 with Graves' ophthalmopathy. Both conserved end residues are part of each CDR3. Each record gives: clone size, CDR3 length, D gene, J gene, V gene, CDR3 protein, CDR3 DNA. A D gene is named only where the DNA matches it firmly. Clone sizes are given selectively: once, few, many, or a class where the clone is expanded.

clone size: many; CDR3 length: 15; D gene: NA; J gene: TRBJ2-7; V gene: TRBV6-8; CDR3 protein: CASRRGPRTAYEQYF; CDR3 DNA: TGTGCCAGCAGGAGGGGCCCACGGACGGCCTACGAGCAGTACTTC
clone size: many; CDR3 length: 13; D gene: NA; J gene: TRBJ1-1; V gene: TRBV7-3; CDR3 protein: CASSFDGNTEAFF; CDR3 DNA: TGCGCCAGCAGCTTTGACGGGAACACTGAAGCTTTCTTT
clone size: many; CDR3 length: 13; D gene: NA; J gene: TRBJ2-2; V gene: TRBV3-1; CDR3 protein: CASSQGLTGELFF; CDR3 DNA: TGTGCCAGCAGCCAGGGACTCACCGGGGAGCTGTTTTTT
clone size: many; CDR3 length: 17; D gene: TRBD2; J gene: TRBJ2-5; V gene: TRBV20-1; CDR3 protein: CSARDPSSGTLKETQYF; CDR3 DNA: TGCAGTGCTAGAGATCCCTCTAGCGGGACTCTAAAAGAGACCCAGTACTTC
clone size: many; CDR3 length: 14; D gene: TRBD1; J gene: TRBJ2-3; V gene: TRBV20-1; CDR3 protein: CSATGTGSTDTQYF; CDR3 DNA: TGCAGTGCAACCGGGACAGGGAGCACAGATACGCAGTATTTT
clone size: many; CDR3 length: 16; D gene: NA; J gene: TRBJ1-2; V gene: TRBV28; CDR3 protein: CASSLENRAYNYGYTF; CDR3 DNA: TGTGCCAGCAGTTTGGAAAACAGGGCCTATAACTATGGCTACACCTTC
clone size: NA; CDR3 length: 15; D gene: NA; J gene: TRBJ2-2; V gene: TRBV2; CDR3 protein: CASSPVGDYTGELFF; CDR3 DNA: TGTGCCAGCAGCCCAGTCGGGGATTACACCGGGGAGCTGTTTTTT
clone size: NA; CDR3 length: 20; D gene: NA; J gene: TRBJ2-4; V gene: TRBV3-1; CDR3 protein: CASSQFPPSGVELAKNIQYF; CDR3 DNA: TGTGCCAGCAGCCAATTCCCACCCTCTGGGGTCGAACTAGCCAAAAACATTCAGTACTTC
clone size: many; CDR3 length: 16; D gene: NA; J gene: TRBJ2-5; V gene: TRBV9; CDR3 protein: CASSVEPGGGQETQYF; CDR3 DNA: TGTGCCAGCAGCGTAGAGCCGGGCGGCGGTCAAGAGACCCAGTACTTC
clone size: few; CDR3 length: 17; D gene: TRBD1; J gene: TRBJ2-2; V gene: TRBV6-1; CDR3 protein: CATASPAGGYYTGELFF; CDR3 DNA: TGTGCCACCGCCTCTCCCGCAGGGGGCTACTACACCGGGGAGCTGTTTTTT
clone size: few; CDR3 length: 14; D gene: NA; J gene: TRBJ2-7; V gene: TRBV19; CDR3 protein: CASSLRDNKYEQYF; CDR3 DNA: TGTGCCAGTAGTCTCCGGGACAATAAGTACGAGCAGTACTTC
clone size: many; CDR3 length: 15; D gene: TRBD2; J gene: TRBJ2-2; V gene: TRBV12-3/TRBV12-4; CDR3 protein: CASSLRRESTGELFF; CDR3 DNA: TGTGCCAGCAGTTTGAGGCGGGAGAGCACCGGGGAGCTGTTTTTT
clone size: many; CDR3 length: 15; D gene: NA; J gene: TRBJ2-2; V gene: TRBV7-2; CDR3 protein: CASSLERWNTGELFF; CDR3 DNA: TGTGCCAGCAGCTTAGAGCGGTGGAACACCGGGGAGCTGTTTTTT
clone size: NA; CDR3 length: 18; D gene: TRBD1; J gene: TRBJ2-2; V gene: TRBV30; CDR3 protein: CAWTRRGTGGSNTGELFF; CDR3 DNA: TGTGCCTGGACACGTCGTGGGACAGGGGGTTCGAACACCGGGGAGCTGTTTTTT
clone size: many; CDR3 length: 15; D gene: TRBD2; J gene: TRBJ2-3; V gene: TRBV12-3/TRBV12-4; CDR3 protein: CASSRSGGSTDTQYF; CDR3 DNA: TGTGCCAGCAGTCGGAGCGGGGGATCCACAGATACGCAGTATTTT
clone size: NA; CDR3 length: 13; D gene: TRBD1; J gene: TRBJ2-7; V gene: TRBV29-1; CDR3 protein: CSVEGQGHYEQYF; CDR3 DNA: TGCAGCGTTGAAGGACAGGGACACTACGAGCAGTACTTC
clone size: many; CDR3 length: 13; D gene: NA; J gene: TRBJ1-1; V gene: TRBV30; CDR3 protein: CAWSVLGRTEAFF; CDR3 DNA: TGTGCCTGGAGTGTACTAGGTCGGACTGAAGCTTTCTTT
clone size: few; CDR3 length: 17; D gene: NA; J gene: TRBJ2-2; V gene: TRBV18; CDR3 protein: CASSPRDKGGGTGELFF; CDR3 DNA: TGTGCCAGCTCACCACGGGACAAGGGAGGTGGAACCGGGGAGCTGTTTTTT
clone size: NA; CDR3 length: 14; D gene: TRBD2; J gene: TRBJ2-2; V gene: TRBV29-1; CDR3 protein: CSVAGRANTGELFF; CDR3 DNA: TGCAGCGTTGCGGGGAGGGCCAACACCGGGGAGCTGTTTTTT